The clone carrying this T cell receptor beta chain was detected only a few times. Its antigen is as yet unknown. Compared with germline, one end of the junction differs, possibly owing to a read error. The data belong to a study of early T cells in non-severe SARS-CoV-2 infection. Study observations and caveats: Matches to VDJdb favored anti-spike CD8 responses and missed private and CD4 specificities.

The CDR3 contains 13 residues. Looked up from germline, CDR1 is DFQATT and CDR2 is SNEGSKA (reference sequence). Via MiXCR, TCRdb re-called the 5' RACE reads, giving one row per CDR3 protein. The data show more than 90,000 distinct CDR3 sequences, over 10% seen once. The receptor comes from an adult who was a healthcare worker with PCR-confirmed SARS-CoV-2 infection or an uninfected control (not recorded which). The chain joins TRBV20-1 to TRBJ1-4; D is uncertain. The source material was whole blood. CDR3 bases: TGCGGTGCCCCAAATGCAACTAATGAAAAACTGTTTTTT. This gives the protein CGAPNATNEKLFF.